Shown below are 8 T cell receptor beta chains from a single sample sequenced in a study of control samples from healthy donors and cancer patients. The method was immunoSEQ multiplex PCR; TCRdb's version includes in-frame clones alone and lacks a portion of them. Of approximately 94,000 clones in the sample, 86% were seen once. Sequenced sample: blood. Receptors were obtained from a woman aged 45-65 years in good health.

The CDR3 DNA is TGCGCCAGCAGTCGGGGACAGGGGTCCTACGAGCAGTACTTC. It specifies CASSRGQGSYEQYF. The V and J genes are TRBV5-1 and TRBJ2-7; 10 bases line up with TRBD1. The trim removed 5 bases at V and 1 base at J, leaving 3 bases unmatched. There are 14 residues in the CDR3. Germline lookup yields CDR1 SGHRS and CDR2 YFSETQ.

The chain combines TRBV21-1 with TRBJ1-1; the table assigns TRBD1, which was not confirmed against the DNA. TRBV21-1 is tagged as a pseudogene. The CDR3 totals 19 residues. The CDR3 region is CASNNTGQAGGTHDTEAFF. The DNA for the CDR3 is TGTGCCAGCAACAATACGGGACAGGCTGGGGGGACCCACGACACTGAAGCTTTCTTT.

CDR3 DNA sequence: TGCGCCAGCAGCTTGGCCCCCCTACAGGGGGACGGAGGCTACACCTTC. Its translation: CASSLAPLQGDGGYTF. The rearrangement joins TRBV5-1 to TRBJ1-2; TRBD1 matches 8 bases. Germline V gene lookup returns CDR1 SGHRS and CDR2 YFSETQ. V lost 0 bases, J lost 8 bases, and 12 bases stayed unmatched. The CDR3 has 16 amino acids.

This clone has a handful of counts. J is TRBJ2-7 and V is TRBV7-2; D might be TRBD2 (6 bases). V was pared by 4 bases and J by 7 bases, with 14 bases between. This CDR3 is 13 amino acids long. CDR1 and CDR2 (germline): SGHTA, FQGNSA. The chain's CDR3 is CASSYLQGGEQYF. The CDR3, as DNA: TGTGCCAGCAGCTATCTCCAAGGAGGGGAGCAGTACTTC.

The J gene is TRBJ1-4, the V gene TRBV5-6; unclear D gene. This CDR3 region has 14 residues. The V end was cut by 2 bases, the J end by 3 bases, with 8 bases between. Germline CDR1 and CDR2: SGHDT and YYEEEE. CDR3 bases: TGTGCCAGCAGCTTTAGTATGGCTAATGAAAAACTGTTTTTT. This sequence encodes CASSFSMANEKLFF.

The chain has TRBV19 and TRBJ1-2; weak D call: TRBD1 (5 bases). The CDR3 consists of 15 residues. The V end lost 6 bases, the J end lost 2 bases, and 16 bases lay between the germline ends. Germline lookup yields CDR1 LNHDA and CDR2 SQIVND (reference sequence). CDR3 sequence: CASSGGGGANYGYTF. Written as DNA, the CDR3 is TGTGCCAGTAGCGGAGGTGGAGGGGCGAACTATGGCTACACCTTC.

This clone occurred a few times. The chain combines TRBV28 with TRBJ2-3, with D perhaps given as TRBD1 or TRBD2 (6 bases each). Germline CDR1 and CDR2: MDHEN and SYDVKM. The germline V and J ends were trimmed by 5 bases and 0 bases, with 21 bases remaining between them. This CDR3 has 18 amino acids. This chain's CDR3 is CASSVLSWGAPSTDTQYF. CDR3 bases: TGTGCCAGCAGTGTCCTCTCTTGGGGGGCCCCCAGCACAGATACGCAGTATTTT.

The V and J genes are TRBV27 and TRBJ1-1, with TRBD1 matching 7 bases. The ends lost 2 bases at V and 0 bases at J; junction bases unmatched: 15. Germline V gene data show CDR1 as MNHEY and CDR2 as SMNVEV (reference sequence). The length of the CDR3 is 19 residues. CDR3 sequence (DNA): TGTGCCAGCAGTTTACGGGCCCCGGGACAGAGCTTCATGAACACTGAAGCTTTCTTT. Encoded protein: CASSLRAPGQSFMNTEAFF.